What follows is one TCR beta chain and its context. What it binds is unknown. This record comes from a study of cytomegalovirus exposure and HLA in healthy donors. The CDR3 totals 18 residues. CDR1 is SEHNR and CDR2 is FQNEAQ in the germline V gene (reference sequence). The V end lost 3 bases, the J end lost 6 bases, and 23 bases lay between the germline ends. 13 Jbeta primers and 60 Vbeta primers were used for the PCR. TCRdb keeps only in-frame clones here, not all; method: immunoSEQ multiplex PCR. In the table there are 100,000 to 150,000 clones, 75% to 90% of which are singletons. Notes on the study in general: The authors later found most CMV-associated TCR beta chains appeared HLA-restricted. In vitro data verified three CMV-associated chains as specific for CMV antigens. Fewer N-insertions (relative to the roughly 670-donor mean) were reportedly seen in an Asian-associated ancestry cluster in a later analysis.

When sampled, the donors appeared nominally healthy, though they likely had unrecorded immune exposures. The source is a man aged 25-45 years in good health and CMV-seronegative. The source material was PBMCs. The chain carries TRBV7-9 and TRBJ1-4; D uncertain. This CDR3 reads CASSLGMEGTPGDEKLFF. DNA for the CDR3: TGTGCCAGCAGCTTGGGGATGGAGGGTACCCCTGGGGATGAAAAACTGTTTTTT.